The next 5 T cell receptor beta chains were all read from a single sample in a study of radiotherapy plus CTLA-4 blockade in lung cancer. The repertoire was sequenced with immunoSEQ multiplex PCR; TCRdb's copy has only in-frame clones and lacks some. This table has roughly 100,000 clones, 82% appearing once. Sequences were derived from peripheral blood, sampled from a patient treated with radiotherapy plus ipilimumab. These TCRs come from a human donor with non-small cell lung cancer that progressed on radiotherapy plus ipilimumab.

The chain uses TRBV6-5 and TRBJ1-2, with D perhaps TRBD1 (5 bases). Germline lookup yields CDR1 MNHEY and CDR2 SVGAGI. CDR3 length: 14 amino acids. V lost 2 bases and J lost 6, with 13 bases in between. The CDR3 nucleotides read TGTGCCAGCAGTTACAATCAGGGATTAGATGGCTACACCTTC. Its translation is CASSYNQGLDGYTF.

There are a few counts of this clone. The V call is TRBV11-1, the J call TRBJ1-1; D call uncertain. Germline assignment: CDR1 SGHAT and CDR2 FQDESV (reference sequence). The V end lost 5 bases, the J end lost 7 bases, and 14 bases lay between the germline ends. The CDR3 sequence is 13 residues long. CDR3 bases: TGTGCCAGCAGCCCTGTGATGACCGATGAAGCTTTCTTT. As protein: CASSPVMTDEAFF.

This rearrangement joins TRBV21-1 to TRBJ1-4; the table's TRBD1 call for D was not verified on the DNA. TRBV21-1 is designated a pseudogene. CDR3 size: 16 residues. The CDR3 spells CASTTANLTEYEKLFF. In nucleotides, the CDR3 is TGTGCCAGCACCACAGCGAACCTAACAGAATACGAAAAACTGTTTTTT.

The chain joins TRBV6-5 to TRBJ2-2; 8 positions match TRBD1. Germline loops: CDR1 MNHEY, CDR2 SVGAGI. After removal of 5 bases from V and 6 bases from J, the junction contained 8 bases not matched to a gene. There are 15 residues in the CDR3. The CDR3 region has the DNA TGTGCCAGCAGTCACGGACAGGGTGGTTCCGGGGAGCTGTTTTTT. It is translated as CASSHGQGGSGELFF.

This chain joins TRBV4-2 and TRBJ1-2; unclear D gene. V shed 5 bases and J shed 3 bases, with 16 bases lying between them. The CDR3 extends over 15 amino acids. CDR1 and CDR2 from the germline V gene are LGHNA and YNFKEQ. CDR3 DNA sequence: TGTGCCAGCAGCTTAGCCCCCCCGGGCCACTATGGCTACACCTTC. This sequence encodes CASSLAPPGHYGYTF.